Shown below are 26 T cell receptor beta chains from a single sample sequenced in a study of Graves' ophthalmopathy and Graves' hyperthyroidism. RNA transcripts were the source from which TCR beta CDR3 regions were amplified. HTBI primers primed a first-round RT-PCR, and a second-round multiplex PCR followed. Via MiXCR, TCRdb re-called the multiplex PCR reads, giving one row per CDR3 protein. This table holds some 240,000 distinct CDR3 sequences, around 42% found once. Source material: peripheral blood. Receptors originate from an adult man with Graves' ophthalmopathy.

The rearrangement joins TRBV7-9 to TRBJ2-2, with D perhaps matching TRBD2 (5 bases). Germline CDR1 reads SEHNR; CDR2 reads FQNEAQ (reference sequence). V was cut by 6 bases and J by 2 bases, with 10 bases left in between. The CDR3 is made up of 14 amino acids. The CDR3 loop reads CASSSASNTGELFF. CDR3 bases: TGTGCCAGCAGTTCGGCTAGCAACACCGGGGAGCTGTTTTTT.

The gene calls are TRBV19 and TRBJ2-6; weak D call: TRBD1 (5 bases). In germline, CDR1 is LNHDA, CDR2 SQIVND (reference sequence). V lost 8 bases to trimming and J lost 0 bases, with 17 bases between them. The CDR3 is 17 amino acids. This CDR3 reads CASQSLSRASGANVLTF. DNA of the CDR3: TGTGCCAGTCAGTCCCTGTCCAGGGCCTCTGGGGCCAACGTCCTGACTTTC.

This clonotype appeared a few times. CDR3 region: CASSLEGITLHF. CDR3 in DNA: TGTGCCAGCAGCTTAGAGGGGATAACCCTCCACTTT. The genes are TRBV11-2 and TRBJ1-6; no clear D. V was shortened by 0 bases and J by 14 bases, with 8 bases between the two germline ends. The germline gives CDR1 SGHAT, CDR2 FQNNGV. The CDR3 has 12 residues. Based on the CDR3 plus reference TRBV11-2 and TRBJ1-6, the full variable domain is EAGVAQSPRYKIIEKRQSVAFWCNPISGHATLYWYQQILGQGPKLLIQFQNNGVVDDSQLPKDRFSAERLKGVDSTLKIQPAKLEDSAVYLCASSLEGITLHFGNGTRLTVT.

This clonotype has just one count. This chain connects TRBV6-6 to TRBJ1-5; D gene unclear. Germline V gene lookup returns CDR1 MNHNY and CDR2 SVGAGI (reference sequence). The CDR3 is 14 amino acids. Deletions cut 6 bases from V and 7 bases from J, with 16 bases between. The CDR3 here is CASRTYDYEQPQHF. The CDR3 bases are TGTGCCAGCAGAACATATGATTACGAGCAGCCCCAGCATTTT.

Only a few counts were recorded for this clonotype. The V call is TRBV7-2, the J call TRBJ1-2, with 8 bases fitting TRBD1. J gave up 6 bases and V 3 bases, and 9 bases lay outside the gene matches. Per germline, CDR1 SGHTA and CDR2 FQGNSA. This CDR3 has 15 amino acids. This CDR3 is CASSFDRGIANGYTF. In DNA, the CDR3 is TGTGCCAGCAGCTTCGACAGGGGAATAGCGAATGGCTACACCTTC.

J is TRBJ2-7 and V is TRBV7-2; TRBD2 agrees at 9 bases. There are 16 residues in the CDR3. In germline, CDR1 is SGHTA, CDR2 FQGNSA. The V and J ends lost 5 bases and 1 base, in that order; junction bases with no gene match: 9. This CDR3 reads CASSPRGAGGSYEQYF. CDR3 sequence (DNA): TGTGCCAGCAGCCCCCGGGGGGCGGGGGGGTCCTACGAGCAGTACTTC.

In this sample, this clonotype turned up a few times. The gene calls are TRBV6-5 and TRBJ2-7; D possibly corresponds to TRBD2 (5 bases). The CDR3 covers 16 residues. V was clipped by 0 bases and J by 0 bases, with 12 bases between them. CDR1 MNHEY and CDR2 SVGAGI come from the germline V gene. CDR3 sequence: CASSYSRAASSYEQYF. Written as DNA, the CDR3 is TGTGCCAGCAGTTACTCGAGGGCAGCTAGCTCCTACGAGCAGTACTTC.

This clonotype was detected a few times. The V and J genes are TRBV11-2 and TRBJ2-7; D is ambiguous. The V end was cut by 7 bases, the J end by 6 bases, with 13 bases between. The germline gives CDR1 SGHAT, CDR2 FQNNGV. The CDR3 covers 12 residues. The CDR3 spells CASTPSASEQYF. The CDR3 DNA reads TGTGCCAGCACTCCTTCGGCATCCGAGCAGTACTTC.

The chain couples TRBV9 to TRBJ1-6; no definite D call. V lost 4 bases and J lost 7, with 9 bases in between. CDR1 and CDR2 (germline): SGDLS, YYNGEE. CDR3 length: 13 amino acids. CDR3 in amino acids: CASSSWQNSPLHF. The DNA for the CDR3 is TGTGCCAGCAGCTCCTGGCAAAATTCACCCCTCCACTTT.

As to this clonotype: One end of the junction varies from germline; a read error may be responsible. CDR3 nucleotide sequence: TGTGCCACTTTGCGCACAGATGCGCAGTATTTT. Protein sequence: CATLRTDAQYF. V and J are TRBV2 and TRBJ1-4; no firm D call. The J call is doubtful: the DNA matches TRBJ2-3 better. CDR1 and CDR2 (germline): SNHLY, FYNNEI. This CDR3 region has 11 residues.

Comment on this clonotype: Given a much more abundant clone one base away, this may be a read error. The missing conserved phenylalanine or tryptophan at the end of this CDR3 makes a read error likely. The genes are TRBV24-1 and TRBJ1-5, with TRBD1 identical over 8 bases. CDR1 KGHDR and CDR2 SFDVKD come from the germline V gene. V shed 7 bases, J shed 4 bases, and the junction held 17 bases outside the gene matches. The CDR3 contains 18 residues. The DNA of the CDR3 is TGTGCCACCAGCCCCGGGACAGGATGGTCCACGGTGAATCAGCCCCAGCATTCT. It yields the protein CATSPGTGWSTVNQPQHS.

This clonotype was observed a handful of times. The V gene is TRBV2, the J gene TRBJ2-6, with D hard to call. V lost 8 bases to trimming and J lost 2 bases, with 10 bases between them. The germline V gene encodes CDR1 SNHLY and CDR2 FYNNEI. There are 14 residues in the CDR3. In DNA, the CDR3 is TGTGCCAGCTTACAGAGCGCTGGGGCCAACGTCCTGACTTTC. This encodes CASLQSAGANVLTF.

This clonotype was seen many times. The chain joins TRBV24-1 to TRBJ2-2; D possibly corresponds to TRBD2 (7 bases). V was shortened by 9 bases and J by 0 bases, with 10 bases between the two germline ends. Germline values: CDR1 KGHDR, CDR2 SFDVKD. The CDR3 is made up of 14 amino acids. DNA for the CDR3: TGTGCCACCGCGGGGGCCGCGAACACCGGGGAGCTGTTTTTT. This translates into CATAGAANTGELFF.

The V gene is TRBV12-3 or TRBV12-4, the J gene TRBJ2-5, with a possible D match to TRBD1 (6 bases). The CDR3 extends over 14 amino acids. V dropped 8 bases and J dropped 2 bases, with 15 bases sitting between them. The CDR3 reads CASSPVGQQETQYF. For the CDR3, the DNA is TGTGCCAGCTCACCCGTCGGACAGCAAGAGACCCAGTACTTC.

This clonotype was found many times. V and J are TRBV10-3 and TRBJ2-7, with D possibly being TRBD2 (6 bases). This CDR3 contains 15 residues. The ends were cut back, 6 bases at V and 7 bases at J, with 22 bases in the middle. The V gene's germline CDR1 is ENHRY and CDR2 SYGVKD. Written as DNA, the CDR3 is TGTGCCATCAGAGAGACGGCGGGAACACCAGGGGAGCAGTACTTC. It yields the protein CAIRETAGTPGEQYF.

The chain couples TRBV5-6 to TRBJ2-7, with 7 bases identical to TRBD1. CDR1 SGHDT and CDR2 YYEEEE come from the germline V gene. This CDR3 is built from 14 residues. V gave up 7 bases and J gave up 4 bases; unmatched junction bases: 11. This CDR3 is CASSPLGQDYEQYF. CDR3 DNA sequence: TGTGCCAGCTCACCCCTCGGACAGGATTACGAGCAGTACTTC.

In nucleotides, the CDR3 is TGCAGCGTTGAAACCCAAACACAAGAGACCCAGTACTTC. Protein: CSVETQTQETQYF. The chain recombines TRBV29-1 with TRBJ2-5; unclear D gene. CDR1 is SQVTM and CDR2 is ANQGSEA in the germline V gene. CDR3 size: 13 residues. The germline V and J ends were trimmed by 2 bases and 2 bases, with 9 bases remaining between them.

This chain's CDR3 is CSAQTGGRNQPQHF. CDR3 nucleotide sequence: TGCAGCGCCCAGACAGGGGGGCGCAATCAGCCCCAGCATTTT. The chain couples TRBV29-1 to TRBJ1-5; 9 nucleotides match TRBD1. J lost 2 bases, V lost 7 bases, and 6 bases had no gene match. Germline values: CDR1 SQVTM, CDR2 ANQGSEA. The CDR3 spans 14 residues.

V usage is TRBV19 and J usage is TRBJ1-6; D remains ambiguous. This CDR3 spans 17 amino acids. Germline loops: CDR1 LNHDA, CDR2 SQIVND (reference sequence). Trimming shortened V by 5 bases and J by 0 bases, and 14 bases separated the two germline ends. The CDR3 loop is CASSPDGLSSYNSPLHF. Written as DNA, the CDR3 is TGTGCCAGTAGTCCAGATGGGTTGAGCTCCTATAATTCACCCCTCCACTTT.

The V gene is TRBV2, the J gene TRBJ1-3, with D unresolved. Looked up from germline, CDR1 is SNHLY and CDR2 is FYNNEI. V was trimmed by 9 bases and J by 4 bases, leaving 16 bases between them. The CDR3 spans 14 residues. For the CDR3, the DNA is TGTGCCAGTGGGCAGGAGCAAGCGGGAAACACCATATATTTT. This codes for CASGQEQAGNTIYF. Based on the CDR3 plus reference TRBV2 and TRBJ1-3, the full variable domain is EPEVTQTPSHQVTQMGQEVILRCVPISNHLYFYWYRQILGQKVEFLVSFYNNEISEKSEIFDDQFSVERPDGSNFTLKIRSTKLEDSAMYFCASGQEQAGNTIYFGEGSWLTVV.

The J gene is TRBJ2-7, the V gene TRBV7-3, with TRBD2 as a possible D gene (5 bases). The germline CDR1 and CDR2 sequences are SGHTA and FQGTGA. The CDR3 has 15 residues. The V end was cut by 1 base, the J end by 0 bases, with 10 bases between. The DNA of the CDR3 is TGTGCCAGCAGCTTAATGAACGGGGTCTCCTACGAGCAGTACTTC. Its protein is CASSLMNGVSYEQYF.

V gene TRBV6-6 combines with J gene TRBJ1-5; D ambiguous. Germline CDR1 MNHNY, CDR2 SVGAGI (reference sequence). V was clipped by 7 bases and J by 1 base, with 14 bases between them. The CDR3 is 15 amino acids. The DNA of the CDR3 is TGTGCCAGCAATTGGAAGGGATCCAGCAATCAGCCCCAGCATTTT. Translating gives CASNWKGSSNQPQHF.

Only a few counts were recorded for this clonotype. The chain has TRBV20-1 and TRBJ1-1, with 7 bases matching TRBD1. J lost 1 base, V lost 7 bases, and 6 bases had no gene match. The CDR3 runs to 13 residues. Per germline, CDR1 DFQATT and CDR2 SNEGSKA (reference sequence). CDR3 sequence (DNA): TGCAGTGTCACGACAGGGTCGAACACTGAAGCTTTCTTT. Translating it yields CSVTTGSNTEAFF.

The rearrangement uses TRBV20-1 and TRBJ1-6; D is unclear. The CDR3 runs 15 residues. Germline V gives CDR1 DFQATT, CDR2 SNEGSKA (reference sequence). Deletions cut 1 base from V and 0 bases from J, with 7 bases between. CDR3 in DNA: TGCAGTGCTAGAGGGGTGAGCTCCTATAATTCACCCCTCCACTTT. It yields the protein CSARGVSSYNSPLHF.

A few counts support this clonotype. Its ends do not fully match the called genes, so a read error is possible. The rearrangement uses TRBV7-7 and TRBJ2-5, with 8 positions matching TRBD1. Germline V lookup: CDR1 SSHAT, CDR2 FNYEAQ (reference sequence). This CDR3 has 14 amino acids. The CDR3: CASSLGQGTETQYF. The CDR3 nucleotides are TGTGCTAGCAGCCTAGGACAGGGTACGGAGACCCAGTACTTC.

The chain carries TRBV7-4 and TRBJ2-5; 7 positions agree with TRBD2. J lost 5 bases, V lost 1 base, and 10 bases had no gene match. Looked up from germline, CDR1 is SGHVT and CDR2 is SQSDAQ. There are 16 residues in the CDR3. The CDR3, as DNA: TGTGCCAGCAGCTTAGGGGAGGGAGGGCCGGAGGAGACCCAGTACTTC. Amino acids: CASSLGEGGPEETQYF.